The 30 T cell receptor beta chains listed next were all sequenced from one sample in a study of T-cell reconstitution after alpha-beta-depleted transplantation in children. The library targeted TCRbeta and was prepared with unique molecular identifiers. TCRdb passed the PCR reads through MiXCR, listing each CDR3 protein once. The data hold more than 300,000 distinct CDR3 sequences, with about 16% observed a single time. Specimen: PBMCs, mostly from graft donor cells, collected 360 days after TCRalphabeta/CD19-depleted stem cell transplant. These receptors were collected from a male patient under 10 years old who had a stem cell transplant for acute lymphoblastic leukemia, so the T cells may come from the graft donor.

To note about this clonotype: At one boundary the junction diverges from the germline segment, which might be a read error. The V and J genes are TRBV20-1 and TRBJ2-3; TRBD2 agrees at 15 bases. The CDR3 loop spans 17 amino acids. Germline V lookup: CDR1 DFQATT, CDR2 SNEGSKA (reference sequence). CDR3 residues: CCATGLAGGRGTDTQYF. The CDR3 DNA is TGCTGTGCTACCGGACTAGCGGGAGGGCGAGGCACAGATACGCAGTATTTT.

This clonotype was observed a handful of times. Here the CDR3 DNA reads TGTGCCAGCGAGAAAAGCCCCAACCTCTACGAGCAGTACTTC. Its protein is CASEKSPNLYEQYF. V is TRBV21-1 and J is TRBJ2-7. TRBV21-1 is a documented pseudogene. CDR3 length: 14 residues.

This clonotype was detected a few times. Here the CDR3 reads CASSESLRNTQYF. DNA of the CDR3: TGTGCCAGCAGTGAATCTCTCCGGAATACGCAGTATTTT. The gene calls are TRBV2 and TRBJ2-3; D not certain. This CDR3 spans 13 amino acids. The germline V gene has CDR1 SNHLY and CDR2 FYNNEI. The V and J ends lost 2 bases and 7 bases respectively, with 10 bases between them.

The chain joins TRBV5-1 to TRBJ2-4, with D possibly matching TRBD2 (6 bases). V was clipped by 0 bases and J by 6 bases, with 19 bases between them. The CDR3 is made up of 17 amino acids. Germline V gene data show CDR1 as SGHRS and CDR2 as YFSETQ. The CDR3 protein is CASSLAIVGGGRNIQYF. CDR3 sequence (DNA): TGCGCCAGCAGCTTGGCCATTGTCGGGGGTGGAAGAAACATTCAGTACTTC.

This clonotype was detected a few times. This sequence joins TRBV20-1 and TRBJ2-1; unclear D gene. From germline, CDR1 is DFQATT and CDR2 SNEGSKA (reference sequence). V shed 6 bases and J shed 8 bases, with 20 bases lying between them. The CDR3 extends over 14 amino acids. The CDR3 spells CSAIPGTLSYEQFF. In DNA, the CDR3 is TGCAGTGCAATACCCGGAACGCTGTCTTATGAGCAGTTCTTC.

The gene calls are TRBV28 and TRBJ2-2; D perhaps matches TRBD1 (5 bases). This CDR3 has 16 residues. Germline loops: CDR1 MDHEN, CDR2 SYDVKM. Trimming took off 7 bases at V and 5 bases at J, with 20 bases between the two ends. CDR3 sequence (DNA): TGTGCCAGCACCTTAAGGCGACAGCCAAGGACCGGGGAGCTGTTTTTT. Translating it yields CASTLRRQPRTGELFF.

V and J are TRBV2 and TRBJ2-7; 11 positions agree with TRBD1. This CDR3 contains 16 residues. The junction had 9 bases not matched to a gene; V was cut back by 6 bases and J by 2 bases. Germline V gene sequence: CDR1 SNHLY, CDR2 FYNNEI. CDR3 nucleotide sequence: TGTGCCAGCAGCAGGGGGAAGGGACAGGGGGCCTACGAGCAGTACTTC. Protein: CASSRGKGQGAYEQYF.

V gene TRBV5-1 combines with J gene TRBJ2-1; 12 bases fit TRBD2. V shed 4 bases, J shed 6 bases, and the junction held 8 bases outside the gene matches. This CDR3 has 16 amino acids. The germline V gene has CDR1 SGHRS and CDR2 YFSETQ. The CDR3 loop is CASSPSTSGRVNEQFF. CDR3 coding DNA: TGCGCCAGCAGCCCGTCGACTAGCGGGAGAGTCAATGAGCAGTTCTTC.

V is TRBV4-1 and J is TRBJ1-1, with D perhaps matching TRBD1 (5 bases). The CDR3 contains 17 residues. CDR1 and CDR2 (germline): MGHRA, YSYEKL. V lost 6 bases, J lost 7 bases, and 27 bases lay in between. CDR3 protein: CASRRQGAFVGLSEAFF. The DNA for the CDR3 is TGCGCCAGCAGACGACAAGGGGCTTTCGTGGGACTAAGTGAAGCTTTCTTT.

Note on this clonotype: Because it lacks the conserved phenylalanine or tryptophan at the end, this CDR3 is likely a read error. CDR3 DNA: TGTGCCAGCAGCTTGAGGCCCCTACAGGGGAACACTGAAGCTTTCTAT. It specifies CASSLRPLQGNTEAFY. The V and J genes are TRBV5-5 and TRBJ1-1, with D perhaps matching TRBD1 (6 bases). Germline-derived CDR1 and CDR2 are SGHKS and YYEKEE (reference sequence). This CDR3 is built from 16 residues. V was trimmed by 1 base and J by 1 base, leaving 14 bases between them.

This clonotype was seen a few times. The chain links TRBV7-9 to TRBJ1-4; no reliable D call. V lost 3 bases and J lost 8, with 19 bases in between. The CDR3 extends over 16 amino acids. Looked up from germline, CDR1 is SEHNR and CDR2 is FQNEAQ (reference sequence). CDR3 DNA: TGTGCCAGCAGCTTGTCGGGGAGGCCCTTCGGGGAAAAACTGTTTTTT. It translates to CASSLSGRPFGEKLFF.

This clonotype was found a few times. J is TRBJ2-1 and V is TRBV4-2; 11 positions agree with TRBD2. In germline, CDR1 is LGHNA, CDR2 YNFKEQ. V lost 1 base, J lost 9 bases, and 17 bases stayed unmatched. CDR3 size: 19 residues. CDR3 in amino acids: CASSQVSVGIAGGVSEQFF. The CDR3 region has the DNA TGTGCCAGCAGCCAAGTGTCGGTTGGAATAGCGGGAGGGGTTAGTGAGCAGTTCTTC.

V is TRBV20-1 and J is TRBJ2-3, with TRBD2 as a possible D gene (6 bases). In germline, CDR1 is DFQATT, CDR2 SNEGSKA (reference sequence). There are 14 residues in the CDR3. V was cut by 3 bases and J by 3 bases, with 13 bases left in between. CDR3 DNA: TGCAGTGCTAGCGGGAGCGGAGGGACAGATACGCAGTATTTT. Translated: CSASGSGGTDTQYF.

The CDR3 sequence: CATSDLWGLGEKLFF. Here the CDR3 DNA reads TGTGCCACCAGTGATTTGTGGGGCCTTGGTGAAAAACTGTTTTTT. The V and J genes are TRBV24-1 and TRBJ1-4, with D possibly TRBD1 on 5 matching bases. The CDR3 has 15 residues. Germline CDR1 is KGHDR and CDR2 is SFDVKD. V lost 0 bases and J lost 7, with 11 bases in between.

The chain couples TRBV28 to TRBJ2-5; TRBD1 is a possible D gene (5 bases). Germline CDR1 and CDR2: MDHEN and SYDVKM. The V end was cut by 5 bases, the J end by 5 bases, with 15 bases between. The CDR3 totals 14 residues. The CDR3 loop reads CASSLSTERETQYF. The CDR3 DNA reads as TGTGCCAGCAGTCTCTCGACAGAGAGGGAGACCCAGTACTTC.

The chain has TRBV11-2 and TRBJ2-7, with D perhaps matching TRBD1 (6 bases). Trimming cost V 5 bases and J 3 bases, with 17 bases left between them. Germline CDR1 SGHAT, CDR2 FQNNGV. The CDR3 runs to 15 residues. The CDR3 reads CASSHVGQSLYEQYF. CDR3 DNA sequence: TGTGCCAGCAGCCATGTCGGACAGAGTCTCTACGAGCAGTACTTC.

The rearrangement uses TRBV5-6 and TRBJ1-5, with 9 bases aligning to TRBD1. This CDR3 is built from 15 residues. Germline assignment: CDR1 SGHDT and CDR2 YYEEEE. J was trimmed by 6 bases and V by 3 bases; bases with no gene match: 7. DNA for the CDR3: TGTGCCAGCAGCTCGGGACAGGGTCTGGGTCAGCCCCAGCATTTT. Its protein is CASSSGQGLGQPQHF.

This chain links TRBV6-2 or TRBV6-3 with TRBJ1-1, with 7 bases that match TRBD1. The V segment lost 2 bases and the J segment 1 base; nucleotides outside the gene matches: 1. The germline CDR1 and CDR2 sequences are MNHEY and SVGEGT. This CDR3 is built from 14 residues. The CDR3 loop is CASSYGDRNTEAFF. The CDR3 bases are TGTGCCAGCAGTTACGGGGACAGGAACACTGAAGCTTTCTTT.

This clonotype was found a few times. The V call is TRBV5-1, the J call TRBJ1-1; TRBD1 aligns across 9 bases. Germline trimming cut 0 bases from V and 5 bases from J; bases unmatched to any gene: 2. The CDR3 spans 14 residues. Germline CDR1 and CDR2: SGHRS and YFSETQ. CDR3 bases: TGCGCCAGCAGCTTGGACAGGGGGCGGACTGAAGCTTTCTTT. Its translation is CASSLDRGRTEAFF. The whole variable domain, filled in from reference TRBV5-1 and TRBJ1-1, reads KAGVTQTPRYLIKTRGQQVTLSCSPISGHRSVSWYQQTPGQGLQFLFEYFSETQRNKGNFPGRFSGRQFSNSRSEMNVSTLELGDSALYLCASSLDRGRTEAFFGQGTRLTVV.

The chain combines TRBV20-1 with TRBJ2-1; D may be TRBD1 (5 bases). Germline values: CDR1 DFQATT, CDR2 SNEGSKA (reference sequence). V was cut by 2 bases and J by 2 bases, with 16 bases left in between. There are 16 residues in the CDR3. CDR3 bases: TGCAGTGCTAGAAAGGGCTTTAGGGGTACCTACAATGAGCAGTTCTTC. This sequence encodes CSARKGFRGTYNEQFF.

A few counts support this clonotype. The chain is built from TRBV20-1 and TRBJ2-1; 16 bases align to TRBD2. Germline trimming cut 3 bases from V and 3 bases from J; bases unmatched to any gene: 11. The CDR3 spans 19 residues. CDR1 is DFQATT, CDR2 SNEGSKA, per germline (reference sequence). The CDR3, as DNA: TGCAGTGCTAGGCTGGGACTAGCGGGAGGGCCTAGGAACTACAATGAGCAGTTCTTC. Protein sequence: CSARLGLAGGPRNYNEQFF.

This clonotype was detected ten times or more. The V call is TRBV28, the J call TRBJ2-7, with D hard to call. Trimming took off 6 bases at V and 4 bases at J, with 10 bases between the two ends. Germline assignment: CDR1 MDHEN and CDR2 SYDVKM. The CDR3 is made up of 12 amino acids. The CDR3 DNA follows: TGTGCCAGCAGCCCTGGATTTTACGAGCAGTACTTC. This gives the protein CASSPGFYEQYF. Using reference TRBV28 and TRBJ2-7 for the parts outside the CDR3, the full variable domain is DVKVTQSSRYLVKRTGEKVFLECVQDMDHENMFWYRQDPGLGLRLIYFSYDVKMKEKGDIPEGYSVSREKKERFSLILESASTNQTSMYLCASSPGFYEQYFGPGTRLTVT.

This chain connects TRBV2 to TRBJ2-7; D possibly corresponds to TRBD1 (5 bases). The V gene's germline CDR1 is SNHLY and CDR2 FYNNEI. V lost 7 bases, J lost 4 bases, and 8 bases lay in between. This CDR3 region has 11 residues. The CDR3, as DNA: TGTGCCAGCACGGCAGGGTACGAGCAGTACTTC. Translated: CASTAGYEQYF.

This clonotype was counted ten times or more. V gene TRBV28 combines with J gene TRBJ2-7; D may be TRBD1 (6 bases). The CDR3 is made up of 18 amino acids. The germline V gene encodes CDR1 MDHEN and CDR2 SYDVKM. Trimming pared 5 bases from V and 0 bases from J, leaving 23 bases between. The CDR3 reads CASSPLGGDGGYSYEQYF. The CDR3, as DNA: TGTGCCAGCAGTCCTTTAGGGGGAGATGGCGGATACTCCTACGAGCAGTACTTC.

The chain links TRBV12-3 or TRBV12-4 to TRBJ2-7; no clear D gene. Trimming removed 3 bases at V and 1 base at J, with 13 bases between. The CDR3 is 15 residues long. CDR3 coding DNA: TGTGCCAGCAGTTTTGGGGATTGGGTATCCTACGAGCAGTACTTC. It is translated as CASSFGDWVSYEQYF.

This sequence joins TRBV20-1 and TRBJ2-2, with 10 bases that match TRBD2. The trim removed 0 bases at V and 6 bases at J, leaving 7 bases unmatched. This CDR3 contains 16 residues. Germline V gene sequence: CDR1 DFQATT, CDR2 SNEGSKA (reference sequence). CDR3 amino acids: CSARDNGLAGAGELFF. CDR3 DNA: TGCAGTGCTAGAGATAACGGGCTAGCGGGAGCCGGGGAGCTGTTTTTT.

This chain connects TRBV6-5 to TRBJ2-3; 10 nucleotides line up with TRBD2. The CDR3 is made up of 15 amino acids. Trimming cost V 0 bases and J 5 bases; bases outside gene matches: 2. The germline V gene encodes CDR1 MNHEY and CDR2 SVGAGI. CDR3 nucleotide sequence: TGTGCCAGCAGTTACTCGGCTAGCGGGAGAGATACGCAGTATTTT. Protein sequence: CASSYSASGRDTQYF.

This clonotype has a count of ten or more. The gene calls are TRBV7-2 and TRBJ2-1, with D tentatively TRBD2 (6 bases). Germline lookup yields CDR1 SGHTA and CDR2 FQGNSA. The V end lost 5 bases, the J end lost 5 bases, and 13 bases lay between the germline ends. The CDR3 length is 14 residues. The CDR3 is CASSPIAVDNEQFF. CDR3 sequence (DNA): TGTGCCAGCAGCCCAATAGCGGTAGACAATGAGCAGTTCTTC.

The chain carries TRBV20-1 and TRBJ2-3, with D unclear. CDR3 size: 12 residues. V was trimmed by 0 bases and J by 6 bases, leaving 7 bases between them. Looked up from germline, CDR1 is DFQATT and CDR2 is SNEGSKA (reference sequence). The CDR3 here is CSARDSADTQYF. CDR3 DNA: TGCAGTGCTAGAGACTCTGCGGATACGCAGTATTTT.

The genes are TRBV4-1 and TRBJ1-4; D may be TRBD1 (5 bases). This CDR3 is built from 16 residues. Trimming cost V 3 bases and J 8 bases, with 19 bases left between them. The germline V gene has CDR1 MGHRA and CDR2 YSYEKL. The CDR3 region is CASSHESTTASEKLFF. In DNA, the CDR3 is TGCGCCAGCAGCCACGAATCAACGACAGCTTCCGAAAAACTGTTTTTT.